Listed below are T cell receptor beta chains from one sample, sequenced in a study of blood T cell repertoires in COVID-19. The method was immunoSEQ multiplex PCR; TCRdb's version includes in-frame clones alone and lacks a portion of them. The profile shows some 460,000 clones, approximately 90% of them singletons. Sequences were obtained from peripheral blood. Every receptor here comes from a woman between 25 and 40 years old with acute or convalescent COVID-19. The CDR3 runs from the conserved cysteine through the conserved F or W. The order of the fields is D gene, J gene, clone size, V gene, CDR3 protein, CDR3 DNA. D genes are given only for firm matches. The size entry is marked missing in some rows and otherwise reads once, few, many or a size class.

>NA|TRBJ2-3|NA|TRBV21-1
CASSKNFWDRSTDTQYF
TGTGCCAGCAGCAAGAATTTTTGGGACAGGTCAACAGATACGCAGTATTTT
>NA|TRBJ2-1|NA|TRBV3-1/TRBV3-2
CASSTHGGADNEQFF
TGTGCCAGCAGCACCCATGGGGGGGCGGACAATGAGCAGTTCTTC
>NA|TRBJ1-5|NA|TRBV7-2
CASSLSQGLNQPQHF
TGTGCCAGCAGCTTAAGTCAGGGCCTAAATCAGCCCCAGCATTTT
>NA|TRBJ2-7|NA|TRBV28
CASSLVRGPSYEQYF
TGTGCCAGCAGTTTAGTTAGAGGGCCCTCCTACGAGCAGTACTTC
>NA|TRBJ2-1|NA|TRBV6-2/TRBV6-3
CASSRGAIWDEQFF
TGTGCCAGCAGTCGGGGGGCCATATGGGATGAGCAGTTCTTC
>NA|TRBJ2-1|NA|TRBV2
CASRPGDIQSGEQFF
TGTGCCAGCAGACCCGGAGATATCCAAAGCGGTGAGCAGTTCTTC
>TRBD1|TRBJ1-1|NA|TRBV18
CASSPSGQGATTEAFF
TGTGCCAGCTCACCTTCGGGACAGGGGGCGACCACTGAAGCTTTCTTT
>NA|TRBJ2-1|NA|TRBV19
CASSRTVYYNEQFF
TGTGCCAGTAGCCGGACAGTATACTACAATGAGCAGTTCTTC
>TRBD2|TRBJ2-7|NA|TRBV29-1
CSVVLSGGPYEQYF
TGCAGCGTTGTCCTTAGCGGGGGGCCCTACGAGCAGTACTTC
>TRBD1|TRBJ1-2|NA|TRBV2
CASSPDREYGYTF
TGTGCCAGCAGCCCGGACAGGGAGTATGGCTACACCTTC
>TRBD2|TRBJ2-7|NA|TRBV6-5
CASLFGLDLPGEQYF
TGTGCCAGCTTGTTCGGACTAGACCTTCCGGGCGAGCAGTACTTC
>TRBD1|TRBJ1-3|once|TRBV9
CASSAGTGSGNTIYF
TGTGCCAGCAGCGCGGGGACAGGCTCGGGTAACACCATATATTTT
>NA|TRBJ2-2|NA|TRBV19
CASSMLGRATTGELFF
TGTGCCAGTAGTATGTTAGGCAGGGCGACAACCGGGGAGCTGTTTTTT
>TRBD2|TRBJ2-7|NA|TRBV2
CATTTGTSGDEQYF
TGTGCCACCACGACCGGGACTAGCGGCGACGAGCAGTACTTC
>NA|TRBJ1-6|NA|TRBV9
CASSVSAGRNSPLHF
TGTGCCAGCAGCGTAAGCGCAGGGAGGAATTCACCCCTCCACTTT
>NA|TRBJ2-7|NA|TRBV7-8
CASSPLTDQYEQYF
TGTGCCAGCAGCCCCTTAACAGACCAGTACGAGCAGTACTTC
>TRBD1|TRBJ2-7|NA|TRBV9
CASSAGTGYEQYF
TGTGCCAGCAGCGCCGGGACAGGATACGAGCAGTACTTC
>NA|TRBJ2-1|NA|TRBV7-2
CASSQVGSYNEQFF
TGTGCCAGCAGCCAAGTCGGGTCCTACAATGAGCAGTTCTTC
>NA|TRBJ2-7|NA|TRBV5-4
CASSADRHFSYEQYF
TGTGCCAGCAGCGCTGACAGACATTTCTCCTACGAGCAGTACTTC
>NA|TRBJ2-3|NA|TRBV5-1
CASSLPADTQYF
TGCGCCAGCAGCTTGCCCGCAGATACGCAGTATTTT
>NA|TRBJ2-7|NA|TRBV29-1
CSVGVGGAPYEQYF
TGCAGCGTAGGGGTTGGCGGGGCCCCCTACGAGCAGTACTTC
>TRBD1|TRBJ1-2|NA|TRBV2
CASSADRGGYTF
TGTGCCAGCAGTGCCGACAGGGGGGGCTACACCTTC
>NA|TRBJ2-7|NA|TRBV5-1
CASSLGQHLYEQYF
TGCGCCAGCAGCTTGGGACAGCACCTTTACGAGCAGTACTTC
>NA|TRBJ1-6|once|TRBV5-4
CASSLTGQGRSPLHF
TGTGCCAGCAGCTTAACGGGACAAGGACGATCACCCCTCCACTTT
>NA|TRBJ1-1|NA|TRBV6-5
CASSYSTTGPRAFF
TGTGCCAGCAGTTACTCAACGACAGGTCCCCGAGCTTTCTTT
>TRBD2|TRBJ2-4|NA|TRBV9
CASSVGGRAGFGNIQYF
TGTGCCAGCAGCGTAGGGGGGAGGGCCGGGTTTGGAAACATTCAGTACTTC
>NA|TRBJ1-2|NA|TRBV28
CASSSSGAYGYTF
TGTGCCAGCAGTTCTAGCGGGGCCTATGGCTACACCTTC
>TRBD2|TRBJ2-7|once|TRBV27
CASSPVPSSGGASYEQYF
TGTGCCAGCAGTCCAGTCCCCTCTAGCGGGGGGGCCTCCTACGAGCAGTACTTC
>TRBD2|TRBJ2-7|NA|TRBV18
CASSPERAGAYEQYF
TGTGCCAGCTCACCCGAACGAGCGGGAGCCTACGAGCAGTACTTC
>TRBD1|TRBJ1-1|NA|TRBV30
CAWSFSGGTEAFF
TGTGCCTGGAGTTTCTCAGGGGGCACTGAAGCTTTCTTT
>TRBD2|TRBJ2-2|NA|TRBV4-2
CASSLTLAGENTGELFF
TGTGCCAGCAGCCTCACCCTAGCGGGGGAGAACACCGGGGAGCTGTTTTTT
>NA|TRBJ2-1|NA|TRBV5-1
CASTFGEWGHNEQFF
TGCGCCAGCACCTTTGGCGAATGGGGGCACAATGAGCAGTTCTTC
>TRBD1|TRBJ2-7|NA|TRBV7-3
CASSSTGGPGAEQYF
TGTGCCAGCAGTTCTACAGGGGGCCCTGGGGCCGAGCAGTACTTC
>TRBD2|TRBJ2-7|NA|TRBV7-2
CASSLPAGGLSYEQYF
TGTGCCAGCAGCTTACCAGCGGGGGGGTTGTCCTACGAGCAGTACTTC
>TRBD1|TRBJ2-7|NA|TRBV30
CAWSWDRDYEQYF
TGTGCCTGGAGTTGGGACAGGGACTACGAGCAGTACTTC
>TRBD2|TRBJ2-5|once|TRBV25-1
CASRAEIAGGGETQYF
TGTGCCAGCAGAGCCGAAATAGCGGGGGGCGGGGAGACCCAGTACTTC
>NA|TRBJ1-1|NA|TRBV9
CASKLLRNTEAFF
TGTGCCAGCAAGCTACTTAGGAACACTGAAGCTTTCTTT
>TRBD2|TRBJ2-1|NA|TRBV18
CASSPSLAGGLNEQFF
TGTGCCAGCTCACCCAGCCTAGCGGGGGGCCTCAATGAGCAGTTCTTC
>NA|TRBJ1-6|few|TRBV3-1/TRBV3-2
CASSQRDSPLHF
TGTGCCAGCAGCCAGAGGGATTCACCCCTCCACTTT
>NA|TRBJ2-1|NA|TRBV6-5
CASYITSSYNEQFF
TGTGCCAGCTACATAACCAGCTCCTACAATGAGCAGTTCTTC
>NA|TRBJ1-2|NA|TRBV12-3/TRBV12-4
CASSPTVNYGYTF
TGTGCCAGCAGTCCGACAGTTAACTATGGCTACACCTTC
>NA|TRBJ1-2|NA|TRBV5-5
CASSLVREGGYTF
TGTGCCAGCAGCTTGGTCAGGGAAGGAGGCTACACCTTC